This T cell receptor (beta chain) was sequenced in a study of blood T cells in healthy people across ages. Note on this clonotype: A much larger clonotype is one base distant, so this may be a read error.

The CDR3 is made up of 15 amino acids. The authors ran a second PCR of 7 to 11 cycles using a sample-barcoded 5' primer and a J-beta primer mix. TCRdb re-derived calls from the 5' RACE reads in MiXCR, one entry per CDR3 protein. The sample holds hundreds of thousands of distinct CDR3 sequences, around 30% seen once. V usage is TRBV12-3 or TRBV12-4 and J usage is TRBJ1-2; D remains unclear. Material for sequencing was blood. This TCR was sampled from a woman over 75 in good health. CDR3 bases: TGTACCAGCAGCCCCGGCCATACGGTAATCTATGGCTACACCTTC. This gives the protein CTSSPGHTVIYGYTF.